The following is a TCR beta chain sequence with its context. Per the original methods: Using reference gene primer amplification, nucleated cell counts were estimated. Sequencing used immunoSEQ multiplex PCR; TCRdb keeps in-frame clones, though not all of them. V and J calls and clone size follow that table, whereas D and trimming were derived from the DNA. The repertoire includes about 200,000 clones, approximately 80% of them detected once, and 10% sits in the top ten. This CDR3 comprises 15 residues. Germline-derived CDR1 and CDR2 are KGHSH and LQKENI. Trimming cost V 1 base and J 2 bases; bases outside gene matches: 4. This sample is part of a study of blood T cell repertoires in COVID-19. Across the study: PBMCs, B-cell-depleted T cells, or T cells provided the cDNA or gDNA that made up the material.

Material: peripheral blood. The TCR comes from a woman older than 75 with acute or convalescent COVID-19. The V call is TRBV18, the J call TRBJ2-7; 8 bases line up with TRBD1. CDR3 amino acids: CASSPQQGATYEQYF. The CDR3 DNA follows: TGTGCCAGCTCACCACAGCAGGGGGCGACCTACGAGCAGTACTTC.